The next 25 T cell receptor beta chains were all read from a single sample in a study of T cell repertoires in ileal Crohn's disease. Profiled with immunoSEQ multiplex PCR; TCRdb holds only in-frame clones, not every one. Here the sample spans 3,000 to 4,000 clones, roughly 93% being singletons. Sequenced input: ileal tissue. These receptors were obtained from an adult with Crohn's disease.

This clone was detected once. This chain uses TRBV9 with TRBJ2-1; weak D call: TRBD2 (5 bases). V was shortened by 4 bases and J by 5 bases, with 16 bases between the two germline ends. CDR3 length: 15 amino acids. CDR1 is SGDLS and CDR2 is YYNGEE in the germline V gene. CDR3 nucleotide sequence: TGTGCCAGCAGCCGCGAGGAGCCGGGGAACAATGAGCAGTTCTTC. Translated: CASSREEPGNNEQFF.

This sequence joins TRBV1 and TRBJ2-7; the DNA was not compared with TRBD1, the D call given in the table. TRBV1 corresponds to a pseudogene. This CDR3 region has 13 residues. The CDR3 protein is CTSTSTASYEQYF. In DNA form, the CDR3 reads TGCACCAGCACGTCGACAGCTTCCTACGAGCAGTACTTC.

The CDR3 DNA sequence: TGTGCCAGCAGTGAGGGGACAGGGAACTATGGCTACACCTTC. It yields the protein CASSEGTGNYGYTF. The chain links TRBV6-5 to TRBJ1-2; 9 bases fit TRBD1. The V and J ends lost 5 bases and 2 bases, in that order; junction bases with no gene match: 3. The CDR3 is 14 amino acids. Germline loops: CDR1 MNHEY, CDR2 SVGAGI.

The V and J genes are TRBV18 and TRBJ2-2, with 12 bases identical to TRBD2. In germline, CDR1 is KGHSH, CDR2 LQKENI. V lost 5 bases to trimming and J lost 3 bases; unmatched junction nucleotides: 4. CDR3 size: 16 residues. This chain's CDR3 is CASSELAGGHTGELFF. In DNA form, the CDR3 reads TGTGCCAGCTCAGAACTAGCGGGGGGCCACACCGGGGAGCTGTTTTTT.

J is TRBJ1-5 and V is TRBV2; D gene ambiguous. This CDR3 comprises 14 residues. V was shortened by 6 bases and J by 3 bases, with 12 bases between the two germline ends. Germline CDR1 and CDR2: SNHLY and FYNNEI. For the CDR3, the DNA is TGTGCCAGCAGAGACGGAAATCCCAATCAGCCCCAGCATTTT. Its translation: CASRDGNPNQPQHF.

The V gene is TRBV18, the J gene TRBJ2-1; TRBD1 agrees at 8 bases. In germline, CDR1 is KGHSH, CDR2 LQKENI. The CDR3 is 11 residues long. J lost 12 bases, V lost 6 bases, and 4 bases had no gene match. The CDR3 coding sequence is TGTGCCAGCTCGGACAGGGCATGGCAGTTCTTC. Protein sequence: CASSDRAWQFF.

This clone was counted a single time. The CDR3 sequence is CASSGNMLGEQFF. CDR3 bases: TGTGCCAGCAGCGGCAATATGCTGGGAGAGCAGTTCTTC. The rearrangement joins TRBV2 to TRBJ2-1; no clear D. The CDR3 totals 13 residues. CDR1 is SNHLY, CDR2 FYNNEI, per germline. The V gene lost 6 bases and the J gene lost 10 bases, with 16 bases spanning the gap.

This chain links TRBV11-1 with TRBJ1-5; D remains ambiguous. V was pared by 5 bases and J by 10 bases, with 12 bases between. The germline V gene encodes CDR1 SGHAT and CDR2 FQDESV (reference sequence). The CDR3 has 12 amino acids. As DNA, the CDR3 is TGTGCCAGCAGCGAAATGAGCGAACCCCAGCATTTT. It codes for CASSEMSEPQHF. Together with reference TRBV11-1 and TRBJ1-5, the CDR3 gives the full variable domain: EAEVAQSPRYKITEKSQAVAFWCDPISGHATLYWYRQILGQGPELLVQFQDESVVDDSQLPKDRFSAERLKGVDSTLKIQPAELGDSAMYLCASSEMSEPQHFGDGTRLSIL.

The chain links TRBV5-1 to TRBJ1-2; 7 bases line up with TRBD1. The V gene end was trimmed by 4 bases and the J gene end by 4 bases; junction bases not matched to a gene: 4. The length of the CDR3 is 13 residues. The V gene's germline CDR1 is SGHRS and CDR2 YFSETQ. DNA for the CDR3: TGCGCCAGCAGCCCCGGGACAGCCTATGGCTACACCTTC. This encodes CASSPGTAYGYTF.

The chain joins TRBV4-1 to TRBJ2-7; weak D call: TRBD2 (5 bases). Germline loops: CDR1 MGHRA, CDR2 YSYEKL. Trimming shortened V by 4 bases and J by 3 bases, and 13 bases separated the two germline ends. The CDR3 runs to 14 residues. CDR3 sequence (DNA): TGCGCCAGCAGCCTGGGAGCCGAGCGCTACGAGCAGTACTTC. The encoded protein is CASSLGAERYEQYF.

The chain recombines TRBV15 with TRBJ2-3; no clear D gene. The germline V gene encodes CDR1 LNHNV and CDR2 YYDKDF (reference sequence). The CDR3 sequence is 18 residues long. V gave up 4 bases and J gave up 0 bases, with 20 bases separating them. The CDR3 is CATSKPGHAGLSTDTQYF. As DNA, the CDR3 is TGTGCCACCAGCAAACCGGGCCACGCCGGATTAAGCACAGATACGCAGTATTTT.

This chain connects TRBV6-6 to TRBJ1-1; TRBD1 is a possible D gene (6 bases). CDR1 is MNHNY and CDR2 is SVGAGI in the germline V gene (reference sequence). The CDR3 spans 12 residues. The V gene lost 0 bases and the J gene lost 9 bases, with 8 bases spanning the gap. The CDR3 reads CASSYSQGQAFF. CDR3 sequence (DNA): TGTGCCAGCAGTTACTCCCAGGGGCAAGCTTTCTTT.

The chain links TRBV7-3 to TRBJ2-7; TRBD2 aligns across 11 bases. There are 15 residues in the CDR3. V shed 5 bases and J 3 bases; nucleotides not matched to a gene: 6. CDR1 is SGHTA, CDR2 FQGTGA, per germline. CDR3 sequence reads: CASSPGTSGDYEQYF. CDR3 nucleotides: TGTGCCAGCAGCCCCGGGACTAGCGGAGACTACGAGCAGTACTTC.

J is TRBJ2-7 and V is TRBV4-1; 10 bases align to TRBD2. The V gene's germline CDR1 is MGHRA and CDR2 YSYEKL. There are 16 residues in the CDR3. J lost 1 base, V lost 8 bases, and 11 bases had no gene match. Here the CDR3 reads CASAPNSGRRSYEQYF. The DNA for the CDR3 is TGCGCCAGCGCCCCCAATAGCGGGAGGAGGTCCTACGAGCAGTACTTC.

V is TRBV28 and J is TRBJ2-1; D is ambiguous. Per germline, CDR1 MDHEN and CDR2 SYDVKM. The CDR3 spans 13 residues. The V and J ends lost 6 bases and 0 bases respectively, with 6 bases between them. The CDR3 sequence is CASSFSSYNEQFF. CDR3 DNA: TGTGCCAGCAGCTTCTCCTCCTACAATGAGCAGTTCTTC.

This chain connects TRBV6-5 to TRBJ1-6; D remains ambiguous. Trimming pared 0 bases from V and 7 bases from J, leaving 7 bases between. Germline CDR1 is MNHEY and CDR2 is SVGAGI. The CDR3 sequence is 14 residues long. The CDR3 is CASSYSRENSPLHF. The DNA for the CDR3 is TGTGCCAGCAGTTACTCGAGGGAGAATTCACCCCTCCACTTT.

The genes are TRBV4-2 and TRBJ2-5; the D is unclear. V gave up 0 bases and J gave up 5 bases, with 13 bases separating them. This CDR3 contains 15 residues. The germline gives CDR1 LGHNA, CDR2 YNFKEQ. DNA of the CDR3: TGTGCCAGCAGCCAAGATAGGGCACCCCCGGAGACCCAGTACTTC. It codes for CASSQDRAPPETQYF.

This clone was counted a few times. The CDR3 DNA follows: TGTGCCAGCCGGGACGGGACGTGGGAGCAGTACTTC. Its protein is CASRDGTWEQYF. This chain links TRBV2 with TRBJ2-7, with D perhaps TRBD1 or TRBD2 (5 bases each). CDR3 length equals 12 residues. Germline-derived CDR1 and CDR2 are SNHLY and FYNNEI. Trimming took 8 bases from V and 7 from J, leaving 15 bases between them.

The rearrangement joins TRBV11-3 to TRBJ2-1; D gene uncertain. CDR1 is SGHNT, CDR2 YENEEA, per germline. The V end lost 4 bases, the J end lost 6 bases, and 7 bases lay between the germline ends. The CDR3 contains 12 residues. The CDR3 sequence: CASSSGSNEQFF. Written as DNA, the CDR3 is TGTGCCAGCAGCTCCGGGTCCAATGAGCAGTTCTTC.

This chain uses TRBV7-3 with TRBJ2-1; the D gene is possibly TRBD2 (6 bases). The germline V gene encodes CDR1 SGHTA and CDR2 FQGTGA. The germline V and J ends were trimmed by 7 bases and 5 bases, with 15 bases remaining between them. This CDR3 is 14 amino acids long. CDR3 sequence: CASTPGSGNNEQFF. The CDR3 region has the DNA TGTGCCAGCACCCCCGGGAGCGGAAACAATGAGCAGTTCTTC.

The chain links TRBV6-5 to TRBJ1-2; 9 bases line up with TRBD1. The CDR3 contains 15 residues. From germline, CDR1 is MNHEY and CDR2 SVGAGI. With 2 bases clipped from V and 4 bases from J, the junction kept 5 bases outside the gene matches. The CDR3 DNA sequence: TGTGCCAGCAGTTACAGGGGACAGGGCGTCTATGGCTACACCTTC. Amino acid sequence: CASSYRGQGVYGYTF.

The chain employs TRBV5-3 and TRBJ1-1; D might be TRBD1 (5 bases). TRBV5-3 is an ORF; its function is uncertain. The ends were cut back, 3 bases at V and 1 base at J, with 10 bases in the middle. The CDR3 loop spans 14 amino acids. The CDR3 sequence: CARSSRAANTEAFF. The CDR3, as DNA: TGTGCCAGAAGCTCCAGGGCCGCGAACACTGAAGCTTTCTTT.

This chain links TRBV7-3 with TRBJ2-1; a weak D match, TRBD1 (5 bases). The V end lost 5 bases, the J end lost 4 bases, and 9 bases lay between the germline ends. Germline V CDR1 and CDR2: SGHTA, FQGTGA. CDR3 size: 13 residues. CDR3 bases: TGTGCCAGCAGCCCGACAGTTTACAATGAGCAGTTCTTC. Amino acids: CASSPTVYNEQFF.

V and J are TRBV19 and TRBJ2-3; D may be TRBD2 (6 bases). The ends were cut back, 6 bases at V and 0 bases at J, with 16 bases in the middle. This CDR3 has 16 residues. The germline gives CDR1 LNHDA, CDR2 SQIVND (reference sequence). For the CDR3, the DNA is TGTGCCAGTAGATCAGGTGGCGGGGCTAGCACAGATACGCAGTATTTT. It specifies CASRSGGGASTDTQYF.

V usage is TRBV18 and J usage is TRBJ2-5; the D call may be TRBD1 or TRBD2 (5 bases each). Trimming removed 3 bases from V and 4 bases from J, with 15 bases in between. The V gene's germline CDR1 is KGHSH and CDR2 LQKENI. The CDR3 is 15 amino acids. The CDR3 sequence: CASSPLRGDPETQYF. The CDR3 DNA reads TGTGCCAGCTCACCCTTGAGGGGAGACCCAGAGACCCAGTACTTC.